The rows below give T cell receptor beta chains drawn from one sample of a study of identical twins. Each CDR3 protein gets one entry after TCRdb re-called the 5' RACE reads with MiXCR. The sample has fewer than 250,000 distinct CDR3 sequences; 15% to 20% are singletons. The same data also contributed to another study, on T cells expressing NK-cell markers.

The specimen was CD8+ T cells sorted from blood. The receptors were gathered from a woman in her late teens or twenties in good health. Each CDR3 is given with its conserved first and last residue. D genes are given only for firm matches. Rows may omit the clone size; those that give it use once, few, many or a size class.

TRBJ2-1 TRBD2 few TRBV14 CASSQESGGPNNEQFF TGTGCCAGCAGCCAAGAGAGCGGGGGGCCAAACAATGAGCAGTTCTTC
TRBJ1-1 NA NA TRBV29-1 CSATGNTEAFF TGCAGCGCCACAGGTAACACTGAAGCTTTCTTT
TRBJ1-1 NA few TRBV7-9 CASSLVDYEAFF TGTGCCAGCAGCTTAGTCGACTATGAAGCTTTCTTT
TRBJ2-1 TRBD2 NA TRBV7-9 CASSPNSGGSYNEQFF TGTGCCAGCAGCCCCAATAGCGGGGGTTCCTACAATGAGCAGTTCTTC
TRBJ1-1 TRBD1 NA TRBV12-3/TRBV12-4 CASRTGGFTEAFF TGTGCCAGCAGGACAGGGGGATTTACTGAAGCTTTCTTT
TRBJ2-1 TRBD2 NA TRBV3-1 CASSQATFEASGTQFF TGTGCCAGCAGCCAAGCTACGTTCGAGGCTAGCGGAACCCAGTTCTTC
TRBJ1-1 NA few TRBV6-1 CASASPMGSSSEAFF TGTGCCAGCGCCTCCCCCATGGGCAGTTCTAGCGAAGCTTTCTTT
TRBJ2-7 NA NA TRBV6-2/TRBV6-3 CASSYEPGTTAWQYF TGTGCCAGCAGTTACGAACCGGGGACGACCGCTTGGCAGTACTTC
TRBJ2-1 NA NA TRBV14 CASSQGPGPSSYNEQFF TGTGCCAGCAGCCAAGGACCCGGGCCAAGCTCCTACAATGAGCAGTTCTTC
TRBJ2-5 TRBD1 NA TRBV29-1 CSVETGVFTQYF TGCAGCGTTGAAACAGGGGTCTTCACCCAGTACTTC
TRBJ2-7 TRBD2 few TRBV6-2/TRBV6-3 CASSPLSGRAASYEQYF TGTGCCAGCAGCCCCCTGAGCGGGAGGGCTGCCTCCTACGAGCAGTACTTC
TRBJ2-2 NA NA TRBV29-1 CSGTVGVVGELFF TGCAGCGGGACAGTGGGTGTTGTTGGGGAGCTGTTTTTT
TRBJ1-6 NA NA TRBV6-6 CASSSDAPSLHF TGTGCCAGCAGTTCAGATGCCCCTTCCCTCCACTTT
TRBJ2-5 NA NA TRBV27 CASTFGETQYF TGTGCCAGCACCTTTGGGGAGACCCAGTACTTC
TRBJ2-1 TRBD2 NA TRBV29-1 CSVPSGRAYNEQFF TGCAGCGTTCCTAGCGGGAGGGCTTACAATGAGCAGTTCTTC
TRBJ1-3 TRBD1 few TRBV11-2 CASSLGTGHGNTIYF TGTGCCAGCAGCTTAGGGACAGGGCATGGAAACACCATATATTTT
TRBJ1-1 NA NA TRBV2 CASTWGGGTTEAFF TGTGCCAGCACGTGGGGAGGGGGTACCACTGAAGCTTTCTTT
TRBJ2-7 NA few TRBV29-1 CSVTKRGSTAYEQYF TGCAGCGTAACTAAAAGGGGGTCAACTGCCTACGAGCAGTACTTC
TRBJ2-4 NA NA TRBV15 CATSRDQGVSNIQYF TGTGCCACCAGCAGAGATCAGGGCGTGTCGAACATTCAGTACTTC
TRBJ1-2 NA many TRBV29-1 CSVEGQGAGYTF TGCAGCGTTGAAGGGCAGGGTGCTGGCTACACCTTC
TRBJ2-1 NA NA TRBV2 CATLVKGEQFF TGTGCCACCCTAGTGAAGGGTGAGCAGTTCTTC
TRBJ2-1 NA few TRBV20-1 CSALPLTGDNEQFF TGCAGTGCCCTGCCATTGACGGGAGACAATGAGCAGTTCTTC
TRBJ1-1 NA NA TRBV18 CASSPRGSNTEAFF TGTGCCAGCTCACCGCGGGGCAGCAACACTGAAGCTTTCTTT
TRBJ2-7 TRBD1 NA TRBV4-3 CASSQGDSSYEQYF TGCGCCAGCAGCCAAGGGGACAGCTCCTACGAGCAGTACTTC
TRBJ2-7 TRBD2 many TRBV20-1 CSARDLAGYEQYF TGCAGTGCTAGAGATCTAGCGGGATACGAGCAGTACTTC
TRBJ2-1 TRBD2 NA TRBV13 CASSSHSGRARNEQFF TGTGCCAGCAGCTCCCATAGCGGGAGGGCCAGGAATGAGCAGTTCTTC
TRBJ2-1 TRBD1 NA TRBV20-1 CSAGLEDRAYNEQFF TGCAGTGCTGGTCTCGAGGACAGGGCCTACAATGAGCAGTTCTTC
TRBJ1-1 TRBD1 NA TRBV12-3/TRBV12-4 CASSLQPGGVTFF TGTGCCAGCAGTTTACAGCCAGGGGGTGTAACTTTCTTT
TRBJ1-2 NA NA TRBV25-1 CASSTSLGLTNYGYTF TGTGCCAGCAGCACCTCCTTAGGCCTGACGAACTATGGCTACACCTTC
TRBJ2-7 TRBD1 NA TRBV12-3/TRBV12-4 CASSLALRTGEHEQYF TGTGCCAGCAGTTTAGCGCTTAGGACAGGGGAACACGAGCAGTACTTC
TRBJ1-1 NA NA TRBV12-3/TRBV12-4 CASNGLRKNTEAFF TGTGCCAGCAATGGACTGAGAAAGAACACTGAAGCTTTCTTT
TRBJ2-5 NA NA TRBV24-1 CATSDTETQYF TGTGCCACCAGTGATACCGAGACCCAGTACTTC
TRBJ2-7 TRBD1 few TRBV3-1 CASSQGAGGPSYEQYF TGTGCCAGCAGCCAAGGGGCAGGGGGCCCCTCCTACGAGCAGTACTTC
TRBJ2-7 NA NA TRBV5-1 CASSLGVLRGITYEQYF TGCGCCAGCAGCTTGGGCGTTCTCCGGGGGATCACCTACGAGCAGTACTTC
TRBJ2-7 TRBD2 few TRBV5-1 CASSSFSGSAGEQYF TGCGCCAGCAGCTCCTTCAGCGGGAGTGCTGGGGAGCAGTACTTC
TRBJ2-5 NA NA TRBV20-1 CSATEGETQYF TGCAGTGCTACGGAAGGGGAGACCCAGTACTTC
TRBJ2-1 NA NA TRBV20-1 CSASSGEQFF TGCAGTGCTAGTAGCGGCGAGCAGTTCTTC
TRBJ1-1 NA NA TRBV7-9 CASSLGVSLNTEAFF TGTGCCAGCAGCTTAGGAGTCAGCCTGAACACTGAAGCTTTCTTT
TRBJ2-2 TRBD2 few TRBV4-3 CASSHGTSGRAYGELFF TGCGCCAGCAGCCACGGAACTAGCGGGAGGGCTTACGGGGAGCTGTTTTTT
TRBJ2-4 NA NA TRBV29-1 CSDGALAKNIQYF TGCAGCGATGGGGCCCTAGCCAAAAACATTCAGTACTTC
TRBJ2-1 TRBD1 many TRBV4-2 CASSQEQGQGANEQFF TGTGCCAGCAGCCAAGAGCAAGGACAGGGAGCTAATGAGCAGTTCTTC
TRBJ2-1 NA many TRBV12-3/TRBV12-4 CASSLGGQRGYNEQFF TGTGCCAGCAGCCTGGGGGGCCAGCGGGGATACAATGAGCAGTTCTTC
TRBJ1-5 NA few TRBV6-2/TRBV6-3 CASKPSSNQPQHF TGTGCCAGCAAGCCGTCGAGCAATCAGCCCCAGCATTTT
TRBJ2-2 NA many TRBV3-1 CASSQGPGELFF TGTGCCAGCAGCCAAGGACCCGGGGAGCTGTTTTTT
TRBJ2-1 TRBD2 NA TRBV4-1 CASSLTSGTGEQFF TGCGCCAGCAGCCTGACTAGCGGGACGGGGGAGCAGTTCTTC
TRBJ1-5 NA many TRBV9 CASSAGSQPQHF TGTGCCAGCAGCGCCGGTAGTCAGCCCCAGCATTTT
TRBJ2-3 NA NA TRBV5-6 CASSLHGPDTQYF TGTGCCAGCAGCTTGCACGGCCCAGATACGCAGTATTTT
TRBJ2-1 NA few TRBV12-3/TRBV12-4 CASSGGTPNEQFF TGTGCCAGCAGTGGGGGGACACCCAATGAGCAGTTCTTC
TRBJ1-2 NA many TRBV5-1 CASSLYRGIVNYGYTF TGCGCCAGCAGTTTGTACCGGGGAATAGTTAACTATGGCTACACCTTC
TRBJ2-1 TRBD2 many TRBV10-3 CATGGLADTYNEQFF TGTGCCACCGGGGGACTAGCGGACACCTACAATGAGCAGTTCTTC
TRBJ2-7 NA NA TRBV20-1 CSARGGGDTYYEQYF TGCAGTGCTAGAGGAGGTGGGGACACCTACTACGAGCAGTACTTC
TRBJ2-3 NA NA TRBV15 CATSSPSTDTQYF TGTGCCACCAGCTCACCTAGCACAGATACGCAGTATTTT
TRBJ2-2 TRBD1 few TRBV9 CASNRDRGPGELFF TGTGCCAGCAACCGTGACAGGGGCCCCGGGGAGCTGTTTTTT
TRBJ2-7 TRBD2 few TRBV20-1 CSVLGGRARYEQYF TGCAGTGTTCTCGGCGGGAGAGCGAGGTACGAGCAGTACTTC
TRBJ2-2 NA NA TRBV11-2 CASSTGVSGELFF TGTGCCAGCAGCACGGGAGTCTCCGGGGAGCTGTTTTTT
TRBJ2-5 NA NA TRBV4-3 CASSQEPGSEAEETQYF TGCGCCAGCAGCCAAGAACCGGGATCAGAGGCCGAAGAGACCCAGTACTTC
TRBJ2-1 TRBD2 few TRBV7-9 CASSGASYNEQFF TGTGCCAGTAGCGGGGCCTCCTACAATGAGCAGTTCTTC
TRBJ1-1 NA few TRBV20-1 CSAILTEAFF TGCAGTGCCATTCTCACTGAAGCTTTCTTT